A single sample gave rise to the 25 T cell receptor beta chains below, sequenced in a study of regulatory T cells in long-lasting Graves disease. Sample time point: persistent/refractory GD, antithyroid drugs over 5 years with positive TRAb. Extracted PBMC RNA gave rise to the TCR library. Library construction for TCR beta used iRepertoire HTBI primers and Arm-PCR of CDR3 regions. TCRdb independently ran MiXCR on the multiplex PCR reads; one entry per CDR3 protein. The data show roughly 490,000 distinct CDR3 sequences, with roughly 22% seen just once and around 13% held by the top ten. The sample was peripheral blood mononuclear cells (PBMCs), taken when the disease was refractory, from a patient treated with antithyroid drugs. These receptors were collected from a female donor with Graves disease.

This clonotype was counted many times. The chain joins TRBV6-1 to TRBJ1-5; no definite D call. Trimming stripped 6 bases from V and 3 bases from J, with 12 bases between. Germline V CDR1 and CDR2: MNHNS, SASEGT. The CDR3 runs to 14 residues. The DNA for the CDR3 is TGTGCCAGCAGGCCTACTTTGTCCAATCAGCCCCAGCATTTT. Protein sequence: CASRPTLSNQPQHF.

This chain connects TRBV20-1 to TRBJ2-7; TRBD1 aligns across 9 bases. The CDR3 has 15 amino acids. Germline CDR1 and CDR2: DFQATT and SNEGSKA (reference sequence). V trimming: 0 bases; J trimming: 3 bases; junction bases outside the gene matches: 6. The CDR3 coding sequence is TGCAGTGCTAGAGATGGGGGACAGGGCTACTACGAGCAGTACTTC. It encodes CSARDGGQGYYEQYF.

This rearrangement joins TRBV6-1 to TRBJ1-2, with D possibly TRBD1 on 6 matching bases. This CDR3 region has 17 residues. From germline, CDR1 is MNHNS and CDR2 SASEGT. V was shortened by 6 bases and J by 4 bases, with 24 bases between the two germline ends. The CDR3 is CASSQTTSMDSPYGYTF. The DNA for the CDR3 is TGTGCCAGCAGCCAGACTACCTCGATGGACAGTCCCTATGGCTACACCTTC.

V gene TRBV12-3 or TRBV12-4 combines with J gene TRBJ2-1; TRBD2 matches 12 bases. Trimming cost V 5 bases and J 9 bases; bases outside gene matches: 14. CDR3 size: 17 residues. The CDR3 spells CASSEQTSGSRFGEQFF. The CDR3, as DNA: TGTGCCAGCAGTGAACAGACTAGCGGGAGTAGGTTTGGTGAGCAGTTCTTC.

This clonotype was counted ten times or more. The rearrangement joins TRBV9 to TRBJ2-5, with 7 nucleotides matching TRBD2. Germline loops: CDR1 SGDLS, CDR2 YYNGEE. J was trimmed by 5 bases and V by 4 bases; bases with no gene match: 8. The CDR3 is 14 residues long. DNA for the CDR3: TGTGCCAGCAGCTTTACTAGCGCCGGGGAGACCCAGTACTTC. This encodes CASSFTSAGETQYF.

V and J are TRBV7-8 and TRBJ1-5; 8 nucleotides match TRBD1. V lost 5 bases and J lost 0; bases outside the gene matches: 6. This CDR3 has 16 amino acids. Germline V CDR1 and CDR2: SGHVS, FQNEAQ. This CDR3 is CASSLGQGHSNQPQHF. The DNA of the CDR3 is TGTGCCAGCAGCCTAGGACAGGGACATAGCAATCAGCCCCAGCATTTT.

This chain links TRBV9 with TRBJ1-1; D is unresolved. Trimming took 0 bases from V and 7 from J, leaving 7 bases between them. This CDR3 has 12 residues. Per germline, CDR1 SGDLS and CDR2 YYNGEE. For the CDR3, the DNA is TGTGCCAGCAGCGTAGTAGGGCATGAAGCTTTCTTT. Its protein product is CASSVVGHEAFF.

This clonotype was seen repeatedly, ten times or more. CDR3 sequence: CASRGQASTDTQYF. DNA of the CDR3: TGTGCCAGCAGAGGACAGGCTAGCACAGATACGCAGTATTTT. This chain uses TRBV2 with TRBJ2-3, with 7 nucleotides matching TRBD1. The germline V gene has CDR1 SNHLY and CDR2 FYNNEI. The length of the CDR3 is 14 residues. V shed 6 bases and J 0 bases; nucleotides not matched to a gene: 3. The full variable domain, in which reference TRBV2 and TRBJ2-3 provide the parts outside the CDR3, is EPEVTQTPSHQVTQMGQEVILRCVPISNHLYFYWYRQILGQKVEFLVSFYNNEISEKSEIFDDQFSVERPDGSNFTLKIRSTKLEDSAMYFCASRGQASTDTQYFGPGTRLTVL.

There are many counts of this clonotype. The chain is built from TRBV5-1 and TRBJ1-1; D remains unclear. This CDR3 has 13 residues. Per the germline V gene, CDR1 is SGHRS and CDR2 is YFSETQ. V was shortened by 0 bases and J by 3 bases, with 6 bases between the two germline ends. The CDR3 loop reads CASSLEADTEAFF. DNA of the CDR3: TGCGCCAGCAGCTTGGAGGCAGACACTGAAGCTTTCTTT.

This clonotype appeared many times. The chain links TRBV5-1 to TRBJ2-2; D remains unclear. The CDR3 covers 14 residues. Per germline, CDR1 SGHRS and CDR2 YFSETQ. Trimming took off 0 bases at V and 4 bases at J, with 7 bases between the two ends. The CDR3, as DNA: TGCGCCAGCAGCTTGGAGGGTTTCACCGGGGAGCTGTTTTTT. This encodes CASSLEGFTGELFF.

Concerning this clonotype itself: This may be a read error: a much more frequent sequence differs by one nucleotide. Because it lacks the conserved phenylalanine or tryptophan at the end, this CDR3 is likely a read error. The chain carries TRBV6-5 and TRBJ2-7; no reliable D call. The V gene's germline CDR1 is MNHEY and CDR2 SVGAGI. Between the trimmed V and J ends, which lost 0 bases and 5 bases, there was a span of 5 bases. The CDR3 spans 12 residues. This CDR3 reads CASSYSQDEQYS. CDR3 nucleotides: TGTGCCAGCAGTTACTCGCAAGACGAGCAGTACTCC.

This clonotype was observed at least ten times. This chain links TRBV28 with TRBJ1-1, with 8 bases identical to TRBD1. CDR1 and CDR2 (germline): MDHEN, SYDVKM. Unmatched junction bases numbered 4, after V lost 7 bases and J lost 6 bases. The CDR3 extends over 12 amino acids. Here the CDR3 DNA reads TGTGCCAGCAACGACAGGGGTGCTGAAGCTTTCTTT. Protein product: CASNDRGAEAFF.

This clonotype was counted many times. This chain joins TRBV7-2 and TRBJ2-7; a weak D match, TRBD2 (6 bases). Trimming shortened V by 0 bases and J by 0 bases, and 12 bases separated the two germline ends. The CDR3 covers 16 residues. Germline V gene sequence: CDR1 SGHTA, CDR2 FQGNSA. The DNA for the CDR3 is TGTGCCAGCAGCTTAGCTAGCGGCCCTAGCTCCTACGAGCAGTACTTC. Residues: CASSLASGPSSYEQYF.

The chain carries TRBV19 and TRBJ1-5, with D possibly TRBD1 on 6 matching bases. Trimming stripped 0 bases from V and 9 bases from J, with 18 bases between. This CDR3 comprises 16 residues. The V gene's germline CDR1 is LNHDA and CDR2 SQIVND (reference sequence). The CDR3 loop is CASSIEVLRGAGPQHF. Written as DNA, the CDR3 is TGTGCCAGTAGTATAGAAGTCCTCAGGGGAGCGGGGCCCCAGCATTTT.

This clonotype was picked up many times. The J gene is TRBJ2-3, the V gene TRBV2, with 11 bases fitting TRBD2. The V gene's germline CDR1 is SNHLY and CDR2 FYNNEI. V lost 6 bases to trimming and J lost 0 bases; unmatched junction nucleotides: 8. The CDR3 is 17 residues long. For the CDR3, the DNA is TGTGCCAGCAGGAGAAGTAGCGGGGGGGAGAGCACAGATACGCAGTATTTT. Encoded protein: CASRRSSGGESTDTQYF.

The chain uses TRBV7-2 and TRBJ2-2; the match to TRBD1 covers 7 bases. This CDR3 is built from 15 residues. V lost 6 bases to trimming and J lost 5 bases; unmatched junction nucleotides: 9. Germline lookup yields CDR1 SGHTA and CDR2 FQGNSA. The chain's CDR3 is CASSPTGQTTGELFF. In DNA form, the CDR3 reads TGTGCCAGCAGTCCAACGGGACAGACTACCGGGGAGCTGTTTTTT.

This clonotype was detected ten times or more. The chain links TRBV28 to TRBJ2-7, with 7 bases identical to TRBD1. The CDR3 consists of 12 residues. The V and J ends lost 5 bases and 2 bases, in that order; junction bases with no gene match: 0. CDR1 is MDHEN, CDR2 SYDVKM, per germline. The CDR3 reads CASSDRAYEQYF. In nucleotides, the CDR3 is TGTGCCAGCAGTGACAGGGCCTACGAGCAGTACTTC.

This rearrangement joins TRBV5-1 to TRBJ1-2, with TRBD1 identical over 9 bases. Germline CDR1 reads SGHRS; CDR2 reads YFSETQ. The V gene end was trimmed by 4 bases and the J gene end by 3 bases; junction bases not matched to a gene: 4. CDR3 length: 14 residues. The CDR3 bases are TGCGCCAGCAGCCCGGGGGACAGGGACTATGGCTACACCTTC. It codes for CASSPGDRDYGYTF.

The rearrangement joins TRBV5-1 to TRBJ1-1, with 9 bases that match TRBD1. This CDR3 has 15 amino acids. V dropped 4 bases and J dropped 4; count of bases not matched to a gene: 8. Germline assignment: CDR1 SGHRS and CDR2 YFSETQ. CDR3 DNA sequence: TGCGCCAGCAGCCAGATGGGACAGGGCACCACTGAAGCTTTCTTT. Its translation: CASSQMGQGTTEAFF.

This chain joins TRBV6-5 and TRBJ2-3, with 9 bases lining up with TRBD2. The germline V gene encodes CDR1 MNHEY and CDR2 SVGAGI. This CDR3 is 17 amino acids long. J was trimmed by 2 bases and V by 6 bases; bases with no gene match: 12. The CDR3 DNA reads TGTGCCAGCAGCCACAATCCCCTAGCGGGGTACACAGATACGCAGTATTTT. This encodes CASSHNPLAGYTDTQYF.

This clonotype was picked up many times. The CDR3 DNA reads TGTGCCAGCAGTCAGGGTGGGGGGACGAACGACGAGCAGTACTTC. Translating it yields CASSQGGGTNDEQYF. V is TRBV28 and J is TRBJ2-7; perhaps TRBD2 as D (6 bases). This CDR3 comprises 15 residues. With 5 bases removed from V and 5 bases from J, the gap between germline ends came to 19 bases. The germline gives CDR1 MDHEN, CDR2 SYDVKM.

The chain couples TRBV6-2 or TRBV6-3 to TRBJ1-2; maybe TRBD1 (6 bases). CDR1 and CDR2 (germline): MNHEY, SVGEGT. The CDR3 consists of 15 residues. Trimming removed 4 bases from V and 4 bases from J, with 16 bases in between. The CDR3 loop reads CASSFNHGGIYGYTF. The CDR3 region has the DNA TGTGCCAGCAGTTTCAACCATGGGGGCATCTATGGCTACACCTTC.

The CDR3 DNA follows: TGTGCCAGCACTGATAGCGGGCATCCGAAAGAGACCCAGTACTTC. Its protein is CASTDSGHPKETQYF. The rearrangement uses TRBV7-9 and TRBJ2-5; TRBD2 aligns across 7 bases. Germline loops: CDR1 SEHNR, CDR2 FQNEAQ (reference sequence). The CDR3 length is 15 residues. The trim removed 7 bases at V and 3 bases at J, leaving 11 bases unmatched.

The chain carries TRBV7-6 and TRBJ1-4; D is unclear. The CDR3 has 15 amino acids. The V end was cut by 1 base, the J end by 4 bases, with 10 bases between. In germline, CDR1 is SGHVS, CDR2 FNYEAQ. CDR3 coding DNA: TGTGCCAGCAGCTTAGATAGCTATTTTAATGAAAAACTGTTTTTT. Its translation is CASSLDSYFNEKLFF.

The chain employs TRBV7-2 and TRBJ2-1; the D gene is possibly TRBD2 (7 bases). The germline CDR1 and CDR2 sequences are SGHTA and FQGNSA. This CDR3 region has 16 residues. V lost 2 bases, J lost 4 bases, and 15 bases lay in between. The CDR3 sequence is CASSLWRGQGYNEQFF. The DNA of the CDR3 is TGTGCCAGCAGCTTATGGCGGGGGCAGGGGTACAATGAGCAGTTCTTC.